The 18 T cell receptor beta chains given below trace back to one sample, sequenced in a study of control samples from healthy donors and cancer patients. Produced via immunoSEQ multiplex PCR; TCRdb's table is partial and in-frame only. In the table there are 80,000 or so clones, approximately 94% of which are singletons. The specimen was blood. Source of these receptors: a woman aged 35 to 49 in good health.

The chain combines TRBV7-9 with TRBJ1-1, with 7 bases lining up with TRBD1. V shed 5 bases and J 0 bases; nucleotides not matched to a gene: 0. Per germline, CDR1 SEHNR and CDR2 FQNEAQ (reference sequence). This CDR3 comprises 13 residues. The CDR3 sequence: CASSGQVNTEAFF. CDR3 nucleotides: TGTGCCAGCAGCGGACAGGTGAACACTGAAGCTTTCTTT.

The chain is built from TRBV3-1 (or the pseudogene TRBV3-2) and TRBJ2-2, with TRBD1 as a possible D gene (6 bases). Trimming took 1 base from V and 5 from J, leaving 11 bases between them. This CDR3 spans 15 amino acids. Germline CDR1 reads LGHDT; CDR2 reads YNNKEL (reference sequence). This chain's CDR3 is CASSQGRGRTGELFF. Written as DNA, the CDR3 is TGTGCCAGCAGCCAAGGCAGGGGACGAACCGGGGAGCTGTTTTTT.

The chain links TRBV11-2 to TRBJ1-3, with D unresolved. The germline V and J ends were trimmed by 1 base and 0 bases, with 10 bases remaining between them. Looked up from germline, CDR1 is SGHAT and CDR2 is FQNNGV. The CDR3 covers 16 residues. The CDR3 region has the DNA TGTGCCAGCAGCTTAGTTCAGTCCATCTCTGGAAACACCATATATTTT. Protein: CASSLVQSISGNTIYF.

The V gene is TRBV6-2 or TRBV6-3, the J gene TRBJ2-6; D is undetermined. V gave up 6 bases and J gave up 0 bases, with 9 bases separating them. Germline loops: CDR1 MNHEY, CDR2 SVGEGT. The CDR3 loop spans 15 amino acids. The CDR3 sequence is CASSLQDSGANVLTF. CDR3 DNA sequence: TGTGCCAGCAGCCTCCAGGACTCTGGGGCCAACGTCCTGACTTTC.

This clone was picked up one time. The chain recombines TRBV21-1 with TRBJ1-5. TRBV21-1 is a listed pseudogene. This CDR3 has 11 amino acids. The CDR3 sequence: CASTPLPLVHF. The CDR3 DNA reads TGTGCCAGCACCCCTCTTCCCCTAGTCCATTTT.

The genes are TRBV7-9 and TRBJ2-7, with D perhaps TRBD2 (7 bases). V was cut by 5 bases and J by 0 bases, with 17 bases left in between. The CDR3 length is 16 residues. Germline V gene lookup returns CDR1 SEHNR and CDR2 FQNEAQ (reference sequence). CDR3 residues: CASSGGYGGSSYEQYF. DNA for the CDR3: TGTGCCAGCAGCGGGGGCTACGGGGGGAGCTCCTACGAGCAGTACTTC.

This clone has only one observation. This chain joins TRBV2 and TRBJ2-7; D is perhaps TRBD1 (6 bases). Germline V gene sequence: CDR1 SNHLY, CDR2 FYNNEI. Trimming took off 6 bases at V and 3 bases at J, with 18 bases between the two ends. CDR3 length: 15 residues. CDR3 sequence (DNA): TGTGCCAGCAGCGAAACCAGGGGAGACCTCTACGAGCAGTACTTC. Amino acid sequence: CASSETRGDLYEQYF.

V usage is TRBV11-2 and J usage is TRBJ1-2; 7 positions agree with TRBD1. The CDR3 has 13 residues. With 5 bases clipped from V and 3 bases from J, the junction kept 3 bases outside the gene matches. Germline CDR1 and CDR2: SGHAT and FQNNGV. The CDR3 DNA follows: TGTGCCAGCAGCCCGGGACAGTACTATGGCTACACCTTC. Its translation is CASSPGQYYGYTF.

The chain joins TRBV15 to TRBJ1-2; the D gene is possibly TRBD1 (5 bases). Between the trimmed V and J ends, which lost 6 bases and 0 bases, there was a span of 8 bases. Germline V lookup: CDR1 LNHNV, CDR2 YYDKDF (reference sequence). The CDR3 extends over 13 amino acids. CDR3 protein: CATRDTTNYGYTF. The CDR3 region has the DNA TGTGCCACCAGGGACACTACTAACTATGGCTACACCTTC.

This chain connects TRBV3-1 (or the pseudogene TRBV3-2) to TRBJ2-7, with a tentative D call TRBD2 (5 bases). V lost 3 bases, J lost 4 bases, and 13 bases lay in between. Per germline, CDR1 LGHDT and CDR2 YNNKEL (reference sequence). This CDR3 contains 14 residues. The CDR3: CASSQDQGGYEQYF. The DNA of the CDR3 is TGTGCCAGCAGCCAGGATCAAGGAGGATACGAGCAGTACTTC.

The V gene is TRBV27, the J gene TRBJ1-1, with D uncertain. The CDR3 length is 15 residues. Per germline, CDR1 MNHEY and CDR2 SMNVEV (reference sequence). V was shortened by 4 bases and J by 0 bases, with 12 bases between the two germline ends. CDR3 sequence (DNA): TGTGCCAGCAGTTCCCTCACCCGCATGAACACTGAAGCTTTCTTT. This codes for CASSSLTRMNTEAFF.

CDR3 amino acids: CASSPFRTGKTEAFF. Here the CDR3 DNA reads TGTGCCAGCAGTCCCTTCAGGACAGGTAAAACTGAAGCTTTCTTT. J is TRBJ1-1 and V is TRBV6-2 or TRBV6-3; 7 bases fit TRBD1. Germline V lookup: CDR1 MNHEY, CDR2 SVGEGT. The CDR3 runs to 15 residues. The V gene end was trimmed by 5 bases and the J gene end by 5 bases; junction bases not matched to a gene: 11.

The rearrangement joins TRBV12-3 or TRBV12-4 to TRBJ1-5; D is ambiguous. The CDR3 covers 13 residues. V gave up 5 bases and J gave up 4 bases, with 9 bases separating them. The CDR3 DNA is TGTGCCAGCAGTCCAAGGGAAAATCAGCCCCAGCATTTT. Translation: CASSPRENQPQHF.

The chain links TRBV7-3 to TRBJ2-7, with 8 bases that match TRBD2. CDR1 SGHTA and CDR2 FQGTGA come from the germline V gene. This CDR3 contains 15 residues. J lost 2 bases, V lost 2 bases, and 5 bases had no gene match. The CDR3 sequence is CASSLFPGGPYEQYF. The CDR3 nucleotides are TGTGCCAGCAGCTTATTTCCGGGAGGGCCCTACGAGCAGTACTTC.

V gene TRBV28 combines with J gene TRBJ1-1; weak D call: TRBD1 (5 bases). The CDR3 consists of 13 residues. The germline V gene encodes CDR1 MDHEN and CDR2 SYDVKM. Trimming cost V 4 bases and J 11 bases, with 17 bases left between them. The CDR3 bases are TGTGCCAGCAGTTCAGGACAATCGACTAGGGCTTTCTTT. This codes for CASSSGQSTRAFF.

The rearrangement uses TRBV4-2 and TRBJ2-3; 7 bases fit TRBD2. This CDR3 contains 17 residues. V lost 0 bases and J lost 3; bases outside the gene matches: 9. Germline CDR1 reads LGHNA; CDR2 reads YNFKEQ. Here the CDR3 DNA reads TGTGCCAGCAGCCAAGATCCTGTTCAAGCGGGAACAGATACGCAGTATTTT. Translation: CASSQDPVQAGTDTQYF.

Worth noting for this clone: The same CDR3 can be traced to other DNA sequences in this sample. The V and J genes are TRBV7-2 and TRBJ1-5; D ambiguous. V shed 4 bases and J shed 6 bases, with 7 bases lying between them. The CDR3 is 12 amino acids. CDR1 and CDR2 from the germline V gene are SGHTA and FQGNSA. CDR3 amino acids: CASSSEVQPQHF. The DNA for the CDR3 is TGTGCCAGCAGCTCTGAAGTTCAGCCCCAGCATTTT.

This sequence joins TRBV6-4 and TRBJ2-1, with a possible D match to TRBD1 (6 bases). Germline CDR1 is MRHNA and CDR2 is SNTAGT. CDR3 size: 8 residues. With 11 bases removed from V and 12 bases from J, the gap between germline ends came to 8 bases. The chain's CDR3 is CARGGQFF. The CDR3, as DNA: TGTGCCCGAGGGGGGCAGTTCTTC.